This TCR beta chain originates from a study of T cell repertoires in cytomegalovirus infection. As for the study in general: It was the public TCR beta signatures that indicated both CMV infection and matching HLA type. Notes on the study in general: The ex vivo response was dominated by HLA-C-restricted CMV-specific TCR beta clonotypes. Identification of carriers of CMV plus the relevant HLA was performed using cumulative public TCR beta family frequency.

Each CDR3 protein is one row after TCRdb ran MiXCR on the reads. The sample lists some 130,000 distinct CDR3 sequences; 20% to 30% were seen once. Comments on this clonotype: Its antigen is unknown.

The germline V gene encodes CDR1 SGHNT and CDR2 YENEEA. There are 13 residues in the CDR3. The ends were cut back, 0 bases at V and 9 bases at J, with 9 bases in the middle. This chain connects TRBV11-3 to TRBJ2-1, with D unclear. Sample: PBMCs, sequenced either directly or after in vitro stimulation (not recorded which). This sequence originates from a human donor in good health (CMV status not recorded). Some clones in this sample may be carry-over from other donors' samples. The CDR3 reads CASSLEDWVEQFF. CDR3 DNA sequence: TGTGCCAGCAGCTTAGAAGACTGGGTTGAGCAGTTCTTC. Full variable domain (missing parts from reference TRBV11-3 and TRBJ2-1): EAGVVQSPRYKIIEKKQPVAFWCNPISGHNTLYWYLQNLGQGPELLIRYENEEAVDDSQLPKDRFSAERLKGVDSTLKIQPAELGDSAVYLCASSLEDWVEQFFGPGTRLTVL.